Reported below is one T cell receptor beta chain. No antigen is known for it. Trimming cost V 0 bases and J 7 bases; bases outside gene matches: 6. Germline V gene lookup returns CDR1 SGHRS and CDR2 YFSETQ. This CDR3 comprises 16 residues. These data come from a study of T cell responses to AZD1222 COVID-19 vaccine. General study results and limits: As reported, nearly half of all spike-specific TCRs target variant regions that are unmutated.

Only in-frame clones appear in the TCRdb table, and some are missing; sequencing was by immunoSEQ multiplex PCR. The data hold about 110,000 clones, with 70% to 90% observed a single time. The sequence was obtained from an adult who received the AZD1222 COVID-19 vaccine. This sequence joins TRBV5-1 and TRBJ1-6, with TRBD1 matching 8 bases. The sequenced sample was peripheral blood, obtained 28 days after the second AZD1222 dose. In DNA form, the CDR3 reads TGCGCCAGCAGCTTGGGACAGGGGCTGGGGAATTCACCCCTCCACTTT. This encodes CASSLGQGLGNSPLHF.